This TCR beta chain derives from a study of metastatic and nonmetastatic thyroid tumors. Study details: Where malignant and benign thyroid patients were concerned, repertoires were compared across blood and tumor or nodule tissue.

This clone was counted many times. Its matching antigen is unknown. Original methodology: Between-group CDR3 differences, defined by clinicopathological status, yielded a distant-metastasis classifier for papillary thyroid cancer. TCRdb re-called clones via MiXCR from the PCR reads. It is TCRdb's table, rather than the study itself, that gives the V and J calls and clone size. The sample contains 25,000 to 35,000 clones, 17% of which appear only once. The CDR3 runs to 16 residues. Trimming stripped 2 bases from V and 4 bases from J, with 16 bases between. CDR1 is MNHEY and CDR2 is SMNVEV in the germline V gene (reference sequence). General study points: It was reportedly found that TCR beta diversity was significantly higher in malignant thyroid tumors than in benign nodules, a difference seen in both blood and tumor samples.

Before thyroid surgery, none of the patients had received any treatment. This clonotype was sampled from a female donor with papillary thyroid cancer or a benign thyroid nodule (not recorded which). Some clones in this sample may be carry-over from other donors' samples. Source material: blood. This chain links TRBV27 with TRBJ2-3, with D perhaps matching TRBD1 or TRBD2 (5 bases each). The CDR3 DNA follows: TGTGCCAGCAGTTTACCCCGGGACCTACCTGCAGATACGCAGTATTTT. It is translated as CASSLPRDLPADTQYF.